A single sample is the source of the 3 T cell receptor beta chains below, sequenced in a study of identical twins. TCRdb reprocessed the 5' RACE reads via MiXCR and lists one record per CDR3 protein. The sample holds 550,000 to 800,000 distinct CDR3 sequences, about 7% seen once. The same sample was also used in a study of yellow fever vaccine responses in identical twins.

Material: PBMCs. The receptor set was obtained from a woman under 30 in good health.

A few counts support this clonotype. This sequence joins TRBV7-2 and TRBJ2-7; TRBD1 might be the D (6 bases). Germline V gives CDR1 SGHTA, CDR2 FQGNSA. The CDR3 consists of 14 residues. The V and J ends lost 5 bases and 3 bases respectively, with 14 bases between them. The chain's CDR3 is CASSQPGTSYEQYF. CDR3 bases: TGTGCCAGCAGCCAGCCGGGGACAAGCTACGAGCAGTACTTC.

This clonotype has only a few counts. The V and J genes are TRBV11-2 and TRBJ2-1; TRBD2 matches 10 bases. The CDR3 is made up of 19 amino acids. Germline V gives CDR1 SGHAT, CDR2 FQNNGV. V lost 6 bases, J lost 3 bases, and 17 bases stayed unmatched. The CDR3 DNA reads as TGTGCCAGCAGTCCCAGAGCGTTGGCTAGCGGGGGAATCTACAATGAGCAGTTCTTC. This sequence encodes CASSPRALASGGIYNEQFF.

The chain carries TRBV12-3 or TRBV12-4 and TRBJ1-1; weak D call: TRBD1 (6 bases). V dropped 5 bases and J dropped 4 bases, with 14 bases sitting between them. The CDR3 contains 14 residues. In nucleotides, the CDR3 is TGTGCCAGCAGTCAAGGACAGTTTAGCACTGAAGCTTTCTTT. This sequence encodes CASSQGQFSTEAFF.